The source of this TCR beta chain is a study of blood T cell repertoires in COVID-19. Study background: Sites in the United States, Italy and Spain provided acute and convalescent COVID-19 samples. T cells, B-cell-depleted T cells, or PBMCs supplied cDNA or gDNA.

The junction had 9 bases not matched to a gene; V was cut back by 7 bases and J by 1 base. CDR1 and CDR2 from the germline V gene are SGHTA and FQGNSA. The length of the CDR3 is 16 residues. In the original workflow: Reference gene primer amplification in the assay estimated nucleated cell counts. Clones were sequenced by immunoSEQ multiplex PCR, and TCRdb holds only the in-frame ones, with some missing. V, J and clone size reflect that table, while D and trimming were determined from the DNA. This table holds tens of thousands of clones, roughly 90% found once. The V gene is TRBV7-2, the J gene TRBJ2-2; 7 bases are shared with TRBD2. The material sequenced was peripheral blood. This receptor was identified in a human donor with active COVID-19. The donor label of this sample is uncertain. Here the CDR3 DNA reads TGTGCCAGCAAGACTAGCCACAGCTTGAACACCGGGGAGCTGTTTTTT. Translated, it gives CASKTSHSLNTGELFF.